The 8 T cell receptor beta chains listed next were all sequenced from one sample in a study of shared clonotypes between healthy human individuals. Generated by immunoSEQ multiplex PCR, the TCRdb table keeps only in-frame clones and is missing some. Counted here are about 2.4 million clones, 80% to 95% occurring once; the ten biggest clones make up 0.36%. What was sequenced was naive CD4+ T cells from PBMCs. Indicated subset: CD45RA+ positively selected. These receptors all stem from a man younger than 30 in good health. Some clones in this sample may be carry-over from other donors' samples.

The chain recombines TRBV7-6 with TRBJ2-7; perhaps TRBD2 as D (6 bases). Deletions cut 5 bases from V and 0 bases from J, with 14 bases between. CDR1 and CDR2 from the germline V gene are SGHVS and FNYEAQ. The CDR3 loop spans 15 amino acids. CDR3 amino acids: CASSLGTSNSYEQYF. CDR3 sequence (DNA): TGTGCCAGCAGCCTAGGGACTTCCAACTCCTACGAGCAGTACTTC.

The genes are TRBV2 and TRBJ2-7; possible D gene TRBD2, 6 bases. The CDR3 runs to 11 residues. Germline CDR1 and CDR2: SNHLY and FYNNEI. The V end lost 11 bases, the J end lost 4 bases, and 12 bases lay between the germline ends. The chain's CDR3 is CAGQGGYEQYF. In DNA form, the CDR3 reads TGTGCCGGCCAGGGAGGTTACGAGCAGTACTTC.

The V call is TRBV5-1, the J call TRBJ2-7; 8 bases match TRBD2. The germline V gene has CDR1 SGHRS and CDR2 YFSETQ. J was trimmed by 7 bases and V by 2 bases; bases with no gene match: 11. CDR3 length equals 15 residues. CDR3 DNA sequence: TGCGCCAGCAGCTTATCTAGCGGGCCTGCCCTGGAGCAGTACTTC. Translating it yields CASSLSSGPALEQYF.

The chain links TRBV7-3 to TRBJ2-2; tentative D call: TRBD2 (7 bases). V was clipped by 5 bases and J by 5 bases, with 21 bases between them. This CDR3 has 17 residues. Germline V gene sequence: CDR1 SGHTA, CDR2 FQGTGA. In DNA, the CDR3 is TGTGCCAGCAGCCAAACTTCGGGGGGCCCGGGGACCGGGGAGCTGTTTTTT. It encodes CASSQTSGGPGTGELFF.

This sequence joins TRBV11-3 and TRBJ2-3, with unresolved D. CDR3 length equals 13 residues. Trimming took off 0 bases at V and 8 bases at J, with 9 bases between the two ends. The germline CDR1 and CDR2 sequences are SGHNT and YENEEA. CDR3: CASSLDYGGTQYF. The CDR3 DNA is TGTGCCAGCAGCTTAGATTACGGTGGTACGCAGTATTTT. Combining the CDR3 with reference TRBV11-3 and TRBJ2-3 gives the whole variable domain EAGVVQSPRYKIIEKKQPVAFWCNPISGHNTLYWYLQNLGQGPELLIRYENEEAVDDSQLPKDRFSAERLKGVDSTLKIQPAELGDSAVYLCASSLDYGGTQYFGPGTRLTVL.

The J gene is TRBJ1-4, the V gene TRBV10-3, with D unresolved. The germline CDR1 and CDR2 sequences are ENHRY and SYGVKD. Trimming pared 2 bases from V and 7 bases from J, leaving 14 bases between. The CDR3 spans 15 residues. CDR3: CAISEAALTGEKLFF. In nucleotides, the CDR3 is TGTGCCATCAGTGAGGCGGCACTAACGGGTGAAAAACTGTTTTTT.

The chain joins TRBV28 to TRBJ2-6; D unresolved. Germline V gene data show CDR1 as MDHEN and CDR2 as SYDVKM. V was clipped by 7 bases and J by 0 bases, with 7 bases between them. The CDR3 contains 14 residues. Here the CDR3 DNA reads TGTGCCAGCAATACCCGCTCTGGGGCCAACGTCCTGACTTTC. This codes for CASNTRSGANVLTF.

This clone has a single count. CDR3 protein: CASSIPGTGKTEAFF. The CDR3 DNA follows: TGTGCCAGCTCAATCCCCGGGACAGGGAAGACTGAAGCTTTCTTT. The chain links TRBV18 to TRBJ1-1; TRBD1 agrees at 9 bases. This CDR3 is built from 15 residues. J gave up 5 bases and V 5 bases, and 9 bases lay outside the gene matches. Germline V gene sequence: CDR1 KGHSH, CDR2 LQKENI.